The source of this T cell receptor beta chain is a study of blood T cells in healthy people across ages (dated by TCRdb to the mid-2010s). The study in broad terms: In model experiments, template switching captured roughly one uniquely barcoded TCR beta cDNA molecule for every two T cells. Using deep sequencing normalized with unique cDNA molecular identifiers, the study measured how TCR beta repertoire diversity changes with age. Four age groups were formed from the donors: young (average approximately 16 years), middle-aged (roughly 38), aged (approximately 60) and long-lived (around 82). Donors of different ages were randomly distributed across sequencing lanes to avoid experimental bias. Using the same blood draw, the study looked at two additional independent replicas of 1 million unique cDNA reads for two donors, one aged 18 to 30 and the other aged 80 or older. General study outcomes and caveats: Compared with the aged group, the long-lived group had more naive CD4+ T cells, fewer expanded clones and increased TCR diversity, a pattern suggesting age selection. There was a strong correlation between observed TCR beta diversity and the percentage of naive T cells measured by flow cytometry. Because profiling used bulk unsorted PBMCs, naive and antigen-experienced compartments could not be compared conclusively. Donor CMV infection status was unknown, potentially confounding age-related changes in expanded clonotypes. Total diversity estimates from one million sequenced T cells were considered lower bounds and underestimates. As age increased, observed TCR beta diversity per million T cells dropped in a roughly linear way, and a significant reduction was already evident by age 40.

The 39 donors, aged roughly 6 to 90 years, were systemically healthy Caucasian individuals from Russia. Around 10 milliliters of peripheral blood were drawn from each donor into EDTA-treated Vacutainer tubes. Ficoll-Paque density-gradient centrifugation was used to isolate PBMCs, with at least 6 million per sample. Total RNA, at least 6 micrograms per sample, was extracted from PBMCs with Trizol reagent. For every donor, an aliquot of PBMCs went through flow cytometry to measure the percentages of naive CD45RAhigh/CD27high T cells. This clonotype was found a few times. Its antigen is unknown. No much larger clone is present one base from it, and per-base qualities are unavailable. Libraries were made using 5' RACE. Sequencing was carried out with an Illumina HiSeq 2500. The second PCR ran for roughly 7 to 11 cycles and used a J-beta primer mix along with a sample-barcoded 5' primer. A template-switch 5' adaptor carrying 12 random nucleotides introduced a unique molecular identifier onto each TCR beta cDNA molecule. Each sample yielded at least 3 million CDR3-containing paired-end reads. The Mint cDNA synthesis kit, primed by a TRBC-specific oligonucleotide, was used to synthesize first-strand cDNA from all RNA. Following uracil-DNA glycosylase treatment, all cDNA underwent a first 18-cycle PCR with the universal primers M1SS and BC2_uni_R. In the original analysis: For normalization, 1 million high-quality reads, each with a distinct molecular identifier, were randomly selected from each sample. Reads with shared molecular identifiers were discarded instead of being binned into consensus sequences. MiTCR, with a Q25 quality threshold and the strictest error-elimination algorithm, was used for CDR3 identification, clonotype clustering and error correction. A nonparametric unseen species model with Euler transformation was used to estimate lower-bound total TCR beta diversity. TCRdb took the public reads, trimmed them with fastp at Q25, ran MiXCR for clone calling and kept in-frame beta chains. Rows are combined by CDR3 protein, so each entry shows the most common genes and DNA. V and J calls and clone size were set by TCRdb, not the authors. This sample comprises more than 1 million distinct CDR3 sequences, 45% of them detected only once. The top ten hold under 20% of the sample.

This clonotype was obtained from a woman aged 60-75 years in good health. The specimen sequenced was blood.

The CDR3 protein sequence reads: CATSKTTGRSVSGANVLTF. The DNA reads as follows: TGTGCCACCAGCAAAACGACAGGGCGGAGTGTCTCTGGGGCCAACGTCCTGACTTTC. The chain was built from TRBV15 and TRBJ2-6; the junction holds 7 bases that match TRBD1. Taken from cysteine to phenylalanine, the CDR3 has 19 residues. Of all the DNA, just the CDR3 is kept, 57 bases in frame from base 1. The germline V gene (reference sequence) provides CDR1 LNHNV and CDR2 YYDKDF. Trimming leaves V shorter by 4 bases and J shorter by 0 bases, with the junction holding 12 bases beyond the gene matches.